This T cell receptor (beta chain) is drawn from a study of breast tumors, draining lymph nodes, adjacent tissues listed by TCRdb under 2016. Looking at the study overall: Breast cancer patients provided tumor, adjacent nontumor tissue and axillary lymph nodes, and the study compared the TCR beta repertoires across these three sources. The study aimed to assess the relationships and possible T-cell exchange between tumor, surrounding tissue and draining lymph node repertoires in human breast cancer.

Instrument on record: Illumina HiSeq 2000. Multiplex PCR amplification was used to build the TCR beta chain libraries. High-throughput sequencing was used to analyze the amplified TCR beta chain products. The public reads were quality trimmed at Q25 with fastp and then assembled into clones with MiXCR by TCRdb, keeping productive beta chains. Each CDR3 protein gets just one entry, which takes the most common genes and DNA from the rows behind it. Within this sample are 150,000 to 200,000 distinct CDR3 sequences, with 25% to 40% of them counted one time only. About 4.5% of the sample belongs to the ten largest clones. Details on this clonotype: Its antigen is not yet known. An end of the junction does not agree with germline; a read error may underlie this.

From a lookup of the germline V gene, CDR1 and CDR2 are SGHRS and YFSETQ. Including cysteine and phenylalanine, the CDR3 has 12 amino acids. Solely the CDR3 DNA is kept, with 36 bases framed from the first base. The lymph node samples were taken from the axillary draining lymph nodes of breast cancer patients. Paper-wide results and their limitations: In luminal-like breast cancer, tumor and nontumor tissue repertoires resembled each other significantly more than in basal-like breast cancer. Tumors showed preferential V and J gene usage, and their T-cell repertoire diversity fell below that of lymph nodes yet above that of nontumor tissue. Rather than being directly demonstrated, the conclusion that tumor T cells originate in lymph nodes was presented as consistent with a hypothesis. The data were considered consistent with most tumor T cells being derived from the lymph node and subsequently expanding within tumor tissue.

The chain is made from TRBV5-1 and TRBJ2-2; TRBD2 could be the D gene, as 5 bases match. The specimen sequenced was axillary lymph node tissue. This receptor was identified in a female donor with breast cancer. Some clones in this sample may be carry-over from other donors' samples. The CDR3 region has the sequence CASSPGPGELSF. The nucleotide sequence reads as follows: TGTGCCAGCAGCCCTGGCCCCGGGGAGCTGTCTTTT.